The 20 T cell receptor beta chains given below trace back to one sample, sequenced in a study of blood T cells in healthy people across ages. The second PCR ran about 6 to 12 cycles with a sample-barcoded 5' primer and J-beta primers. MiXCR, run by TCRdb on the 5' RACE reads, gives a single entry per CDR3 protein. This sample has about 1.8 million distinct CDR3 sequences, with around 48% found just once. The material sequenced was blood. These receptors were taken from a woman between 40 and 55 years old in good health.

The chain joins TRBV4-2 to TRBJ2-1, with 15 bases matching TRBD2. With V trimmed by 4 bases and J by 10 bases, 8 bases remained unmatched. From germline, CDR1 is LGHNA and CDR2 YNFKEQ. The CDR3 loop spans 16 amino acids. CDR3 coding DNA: TGTGCCAGCAGCCCAACTGTGGGACTAGCGGGGGGAGAGCAGTTCTTC. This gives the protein CASSPTVGLAGGEQFF.

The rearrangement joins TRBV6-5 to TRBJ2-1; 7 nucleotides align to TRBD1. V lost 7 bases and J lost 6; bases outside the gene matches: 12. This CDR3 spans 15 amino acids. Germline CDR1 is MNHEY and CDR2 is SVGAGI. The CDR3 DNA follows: TGTGCCAGCAACGACAGGGTAGCTATAGGCAATGAGCAGTTCTTC. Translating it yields CASNDRVAIGNEQFF.

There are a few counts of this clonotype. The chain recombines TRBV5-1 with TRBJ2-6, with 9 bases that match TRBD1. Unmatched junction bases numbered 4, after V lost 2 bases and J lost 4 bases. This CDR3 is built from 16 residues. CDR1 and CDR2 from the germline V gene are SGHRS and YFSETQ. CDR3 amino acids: CASSLTGTGGANVLTF. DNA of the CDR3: TGCGCCAGCAGCTTAACCGGGACAGGGGGGGCCAACGTCCTGACTTTC.

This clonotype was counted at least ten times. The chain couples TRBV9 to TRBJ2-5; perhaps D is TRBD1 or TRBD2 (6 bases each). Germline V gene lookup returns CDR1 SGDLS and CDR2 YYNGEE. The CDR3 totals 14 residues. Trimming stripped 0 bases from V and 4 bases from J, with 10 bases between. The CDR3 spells CASSVAGGGETQYF. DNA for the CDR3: TGTGCCAGCAGCGTAGCCGGGGGCGGAGAGACCCAGTACTTC.

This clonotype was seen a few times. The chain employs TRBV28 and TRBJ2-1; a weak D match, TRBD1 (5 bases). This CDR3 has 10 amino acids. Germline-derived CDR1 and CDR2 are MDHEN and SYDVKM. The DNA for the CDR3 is TGTGCGGCAGGGTGGCTTGAGCAGTTCTTC. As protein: CAAGWLEQFF.

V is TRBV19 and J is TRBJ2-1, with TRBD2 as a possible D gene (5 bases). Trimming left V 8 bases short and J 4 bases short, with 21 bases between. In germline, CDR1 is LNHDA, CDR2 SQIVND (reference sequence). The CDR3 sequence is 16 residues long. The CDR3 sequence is CASSLLRASPYNEQFF. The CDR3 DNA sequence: TGTGCCAGTTCCTTATTGCGGGCCTCCCCTTACAATGAGCAGTTCTTC.

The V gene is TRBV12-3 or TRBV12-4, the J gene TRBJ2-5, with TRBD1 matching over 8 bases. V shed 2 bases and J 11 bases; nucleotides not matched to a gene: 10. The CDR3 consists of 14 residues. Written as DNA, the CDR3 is TGTGCCAGCAGTTTATTACAGGGGGTAGGGGAGCAGTACTTC. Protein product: CASSLLQGVGEQYF.

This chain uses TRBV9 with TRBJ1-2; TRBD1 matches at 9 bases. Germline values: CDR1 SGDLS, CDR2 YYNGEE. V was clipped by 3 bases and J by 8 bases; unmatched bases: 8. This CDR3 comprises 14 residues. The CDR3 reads CASSAGTGFDGYTF. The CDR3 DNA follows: TGTGCCAGCAGCGCGGGGACAGGGTTTGACGGCTACACCTTC.

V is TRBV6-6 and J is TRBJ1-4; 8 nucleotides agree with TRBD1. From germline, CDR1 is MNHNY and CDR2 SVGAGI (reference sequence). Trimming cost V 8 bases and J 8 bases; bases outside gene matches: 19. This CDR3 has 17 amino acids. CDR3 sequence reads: CASGTGTGPLKAEKLFF. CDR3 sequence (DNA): TGTGCCAGCGGAACCGGGACAGGCCCTTTAAAAGCCGAAAAACTGTTTTTT.

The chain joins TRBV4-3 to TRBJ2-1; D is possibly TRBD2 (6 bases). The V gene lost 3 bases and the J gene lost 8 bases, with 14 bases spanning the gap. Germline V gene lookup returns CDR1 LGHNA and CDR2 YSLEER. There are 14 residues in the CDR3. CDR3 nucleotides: TGCGCCAGCAGCCAGGCGGGACCACTGGATGAGCAGTTCTTC. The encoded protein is CASSQAGPLDEQFF.

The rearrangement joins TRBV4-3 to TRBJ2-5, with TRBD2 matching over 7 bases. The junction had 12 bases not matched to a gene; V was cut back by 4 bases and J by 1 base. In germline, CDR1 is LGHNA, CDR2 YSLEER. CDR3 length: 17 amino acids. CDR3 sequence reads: CASSPGLDRAVQETQYF. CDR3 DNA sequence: TGCGCCAGCAGCCCCGGACTAGATCGGGCCGTCCAAGAGACCCAGTACTTC.

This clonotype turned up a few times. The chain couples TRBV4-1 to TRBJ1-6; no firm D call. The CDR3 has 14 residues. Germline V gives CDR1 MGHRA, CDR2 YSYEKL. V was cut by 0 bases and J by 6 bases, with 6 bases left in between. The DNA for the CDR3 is TGCGCCAGCAGCCAAGAGGGGAGTAATTCACCCCTCCACTTT. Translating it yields CASSQEGSNSPLHF.

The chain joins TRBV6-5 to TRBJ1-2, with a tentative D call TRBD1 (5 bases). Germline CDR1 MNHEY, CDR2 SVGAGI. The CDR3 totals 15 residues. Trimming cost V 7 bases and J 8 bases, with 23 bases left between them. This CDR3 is CASTQLGRQIQGYTF. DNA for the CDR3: TGTGCCAGCACACAGCTCGGGCGACAGATACAGGGCTACACCTTC.

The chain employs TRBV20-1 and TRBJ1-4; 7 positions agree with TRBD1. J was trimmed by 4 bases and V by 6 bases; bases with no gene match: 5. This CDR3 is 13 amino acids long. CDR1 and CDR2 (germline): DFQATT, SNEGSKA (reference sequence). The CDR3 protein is CSAPGQLNEKLFF. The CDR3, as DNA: TGCAGTGCACCGGGACAGCTTAATGAAAAACTGTTTTTT.

The CDR3: CASSDGRARAAQYF. CDR3 DNA: TGTGCCAGCAGTGACGGCAGGGCTCGCGCGGCCCAGTACTTC. The rearrangement uses TRBV2 and TRBJ2-5; tentative D call: TRBD1 (5 bases). The germline V and J ends were trimmed by 3 bases and 9 bases, with 17 bases remaining between them. Germline CDR1 and CDR2: SNHLY and FYNNEI. The length of the CDR3 is 14 residues. The variable domain in full, completed from reference TRBV2 and TRBJ2-5, reads EPEVTQTPSHQVTQMGQEVILRCVPISNHLYFYWYRQILGQKVEFLVSFYNNEISEKSEIFDDQFSVERPDGSNFTLKIRSTKLEDSAMYFCASSDGRARAAQYFGPGTRLLVL.

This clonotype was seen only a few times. The CDR3 nucleotides read TGTGCCATCAGTGAGGGTAACAGCTTGCAGTTCTTC. Translated: CAISEGNSLQFF. The chain uses TRBV10-3 and TRBJ2-1; no clear D gene. The CDR3 loop spans 12 amino acids. Germline CDR1 reads ENHRY; CDR2 reads SYGVKD. The V end lost 2 bases, the J end lost 12 bases, and 11 bases lay between the germline ends.

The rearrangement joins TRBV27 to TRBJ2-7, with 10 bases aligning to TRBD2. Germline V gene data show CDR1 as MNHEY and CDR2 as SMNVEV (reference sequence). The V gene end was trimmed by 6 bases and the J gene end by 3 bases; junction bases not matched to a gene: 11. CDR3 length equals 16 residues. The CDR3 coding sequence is TGTGCCAGCAGCCACGACGCTAGCGGGGGTTTCTACGAGCAGTACTTC. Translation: CASSHDASGGFYEQYF.

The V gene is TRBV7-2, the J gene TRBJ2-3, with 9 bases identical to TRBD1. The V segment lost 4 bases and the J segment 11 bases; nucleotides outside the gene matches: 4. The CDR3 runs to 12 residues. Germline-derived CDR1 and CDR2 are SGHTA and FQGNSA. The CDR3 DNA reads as TGTGCCAGCAGCTCGCCGGGACAGGGGCAGTATTTT. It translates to CASSSPGQGQYF.

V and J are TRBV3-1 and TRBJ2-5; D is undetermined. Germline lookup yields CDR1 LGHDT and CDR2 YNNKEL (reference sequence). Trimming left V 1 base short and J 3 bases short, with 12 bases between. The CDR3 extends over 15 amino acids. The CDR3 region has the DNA TGTGCCAGCAGCCAAGTATGGTTGAAAGAAGAGACCCAGTACTTC. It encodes CASSQVWLKEETQYF.

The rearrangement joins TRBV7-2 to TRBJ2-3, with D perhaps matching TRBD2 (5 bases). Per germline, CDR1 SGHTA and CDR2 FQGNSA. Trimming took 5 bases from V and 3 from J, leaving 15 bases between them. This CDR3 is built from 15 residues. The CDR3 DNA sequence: TGTGCCAGCAGCGGCGAAGACTACCCAACAGATACGCAGTATTTT. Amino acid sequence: CASSGEDYPTDTQYF. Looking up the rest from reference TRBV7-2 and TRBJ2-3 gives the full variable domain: GAGVSQSPSNKVTEKGKDVELRCDPISGHTALYWYRQSLGQGLEFLIYFQGNSAPDKSGLPSDRFSAERTGGSVSTLTIQRTQQEDSAVYLCASSGEDYPTDTQYFGPGTRLTVL.